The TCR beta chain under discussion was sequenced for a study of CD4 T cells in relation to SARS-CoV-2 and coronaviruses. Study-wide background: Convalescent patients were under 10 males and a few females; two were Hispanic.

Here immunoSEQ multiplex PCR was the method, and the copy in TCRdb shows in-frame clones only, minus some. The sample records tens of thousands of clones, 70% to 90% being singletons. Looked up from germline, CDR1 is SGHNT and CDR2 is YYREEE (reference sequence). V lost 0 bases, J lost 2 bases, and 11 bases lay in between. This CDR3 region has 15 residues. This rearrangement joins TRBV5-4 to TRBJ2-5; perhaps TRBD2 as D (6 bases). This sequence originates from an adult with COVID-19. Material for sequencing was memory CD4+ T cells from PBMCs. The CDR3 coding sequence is TGTGCCAGCAGCTTGGGCGGGACTCATCAAGAGACCCAGTACTTC. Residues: CASSLGGTHQETQYF. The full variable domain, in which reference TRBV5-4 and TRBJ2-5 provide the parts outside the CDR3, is ETGVTQSPTHLIKTRGQQVTLRCSSQSGHNTVSWYQQALGQGPQFIFQYYREEENGRGNFPPRFSGLQFPNYSSELNVNALELDDSALYLCASSLGGTHQETQYFGPGTRLLVL.